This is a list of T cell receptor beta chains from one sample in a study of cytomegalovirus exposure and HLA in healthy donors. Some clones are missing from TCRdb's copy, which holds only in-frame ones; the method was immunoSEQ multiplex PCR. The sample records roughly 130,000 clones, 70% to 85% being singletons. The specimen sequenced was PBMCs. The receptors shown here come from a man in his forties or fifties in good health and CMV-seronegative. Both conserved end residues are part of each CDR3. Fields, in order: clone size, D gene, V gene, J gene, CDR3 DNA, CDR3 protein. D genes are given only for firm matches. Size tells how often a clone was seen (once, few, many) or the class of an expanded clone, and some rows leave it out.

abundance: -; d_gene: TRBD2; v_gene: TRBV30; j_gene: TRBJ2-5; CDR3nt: TGTGCCTGGAGTTATGATAGCGGGGGGGGAGAGACCCAGTACTTC; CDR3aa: CAWSYDSGGGETQYF
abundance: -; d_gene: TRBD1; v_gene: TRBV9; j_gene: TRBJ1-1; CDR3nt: TGTGCCAGCAGCGAGGGACAGGAGAACACTGAAGCTTTCTTT; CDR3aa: CASSEGQENTEAFF
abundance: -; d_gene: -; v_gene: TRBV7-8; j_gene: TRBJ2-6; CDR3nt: TGTGCCAGCAGCTCCGAGCGGCTCGCCGGGGCCAACGTCCTGACTTTC; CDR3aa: CASSSERLAGANVLTF
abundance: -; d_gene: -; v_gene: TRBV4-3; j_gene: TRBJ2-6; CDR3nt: TGCGCCAGCAGCCAAGCAACGGCTGGGGCCAACGTCCTGACTTTC; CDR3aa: CASSQATAGANVLTF
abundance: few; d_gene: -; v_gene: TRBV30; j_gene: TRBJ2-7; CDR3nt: TGTGCCTGGAGTAACTACTACGAGCAGTACTTC; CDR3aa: CAWSNYYEQYF
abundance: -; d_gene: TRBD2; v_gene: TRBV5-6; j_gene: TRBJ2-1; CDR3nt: TGTGCCAGCAGTTCATCACCGGGACTAGCCGAACAGGAGCAGTTCTTC; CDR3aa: CASSSSPGLAEQEQFF
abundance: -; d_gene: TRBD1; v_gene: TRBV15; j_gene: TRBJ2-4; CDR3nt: TGTGCCACCAGCAGGGGACAGGGGGTAGCCAAAAACATTCAGTACTTC; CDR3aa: CATSRGQGVAKNIQYF
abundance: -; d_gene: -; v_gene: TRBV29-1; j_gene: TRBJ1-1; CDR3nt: TGCAGCGCCCAGGGGCGTATGAACACTGAAGCTTTCTTT; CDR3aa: CSAQGRMNTEAFF
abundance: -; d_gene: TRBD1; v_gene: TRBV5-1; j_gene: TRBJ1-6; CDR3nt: TGCGCCAGCAGCACACAGGGGAAGGGTAATTCACCCCTCCACTTT; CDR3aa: CASSTQGKGNSPLHF
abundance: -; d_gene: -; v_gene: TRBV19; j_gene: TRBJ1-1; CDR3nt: TGTGCCAGTATCGGACTGCCTTTCGACACTGAAGCTTTCTTT; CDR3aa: CASIGLPFDTEAFF